This TCR beta chain was obtained from a study of cytomegalovirus exposure and HLA in healthy donors. The PCR employed 60 Vbeta primers together with 13 Jbeta primers. This table comes from immunoSEQ multiplex PCR, and its TCRdb copy is limited to in-frame clones, with some not included. The sample contains approximately 170,000 clones, 65% to 80% of which appear only once. The clonotype originates from a young man in good health and CMV-seropositive. Sequenced: PBMCs.

The CDR3 region is CASSYSAGAGNTIYF. For the CDR3, the DNA is TGTGCCAGCAGTTACTCGGCAGGGGCAGGAAACACCATATATTTT. This chain connects TRBV6-5 to TRBJ1-3, with D possibly matching TRBD1 (6 bases). The CDR3 contains 15 residues. V was trimmed by 0 bases and J by 4 bases, leaving 10 bases between them. Germline lookup yields CDR1 MNHEY and CDR2 SVGAGI.